This TCR beta chain was obtained from a study of CD8+CD57+ T cells in acquired aplastic anemia. CDR3 and TCR beta VDJ profiling relied on genomic DNA as the template. TCRdb called the reads again in MiXCR, with one record for every CDR3 protein. The sample lists 200,000 to 250,000 distinct CDR3 sequences; 30% to 40% were seen once. The CDR3 runs to 18 residues. V shed 0 bases, J shed 9 bases, and the junction held 11 bases outside the gene matches. CDR1 LNHNV and CDR2 YYDKDF come from the germline V gene (reference sequence). In the case of this clonotype: This CDR3 fails to terminate in the conserved phenylalanine or tryptophan, so it likely reflects a read error.

The receptor was derived from a human donor in good health, serving as a control. The genes are TRBV15 and TRBJ1-6; 10 nucleotides match TRBD1. Specimen: sorted CD4+, CD8+, or CD8+CD57+ T cells (not recorded which) from PBMCs. CDR3 nucleotide sequence: TGTGCCACCAGCAGAGATTTTTCTTGGCGACAGGGGGCTTCACCCCTCCACATT. It specifies CATSRDFSWRQGASPLHI.